These 30 T cell receptor beta chains were sequenced from one sample in a study of CD8 T cells in ankylosing spondylitis (dated 2017 in TCRdb). The library was made by 5' RACE. The sequencer was an Illumina HiSeq 2500. TCRdb took the public reads, trimmed them with fastp at Q25, ran MiXCR for clone calling and kept in-frame beta chains. Each entry is one CDR3 protein sequence, shown with its most common DNA and genes. Here the sample has approximately 150,000 distinct CDR3 sequences; just over 9.5% occur a single time. The ten largest make up about 16% of the sample. Sequenced sample: blood, either unsorted or a sorted T cell fraction (not recorded which). Receptors were obtained from a female donor with ankylosing spondylitis or in good health (not recorded which).

V usage is TRBV11-2 and J usage is TRBJ2-5; 7 bases fit TRBD2. CDR1 and CDR2 (germline): SGHAT, FQNNGV. V lost 2 bases to trimming and J lost 7 bases; unmatched junction nucleotides: 4. The CDR3 length is 13 residues. CDR3 DNA sequence: TGTGCCAGCAGCTTAAGCGGGGCGAGGACCCAGTACTTC. It translates to CASSLSGARTQYF.

The CDR3 region is CASSPVRDSEETQYF. The CDR3 coding sequence is TGTGCCAGCAGCCCCGTCCGGGACAGCGAAGAGACCCAGTACTTC. The rearrangement joins TRBV7-9 to TRBJ2-5; 7 bases are a match to TRBD1. V trimming: 5 bases; J trimming: 3 bases; junction bases outside the gene matches: 9. This CDR3 is built from 15 residues. Germline CDR1 reads SEHNR; CDR2 reads FQNEAQ (reference sequence). The full variable domain, completed using reference TRBV7-9 and TRBJ2-5, is DTGVSQNPRHKITKRGQNVTFRCDPISEHNRLYWYRQTLGQGPEFLTYFQNEAQLEKSRLLSDRFSAERPKGSFSTLEIQRTEQGDSAMYLCASSPVRDSEETQYFGPGTRLLVL.

This clonotype has a count of ten or more. The chain uses TRBV7-8 and TRBJ2-1; D gene ambiguous. The germline V gene encodes CDR1 SGHVS and CDR2 FQNEAQ. This CDR3 spans 15 amino acids. The ends were cut back, 5 bases at V and 0 bases at J, with 11 bases in the middle. CDR3 coding DNA: TGTGCCAGCAGCCTAGGACCGGGCTCCTACAATGAGCAGTTCTTC. Encoded protein: CASSLGPGSYNEQFF.

In its sample, this clonotype was seen many times. The chain joins TRBV5-1 to TRBJ1-1; unclear D gene. The CDR3 runs 14 residues. V was shortened by 4 bases and J by 0 bases, with 10 bases between the two germline ends. Germline CDR1 and CDR2: SGHRS and YFSETQ. CDR3 sequence: CASSEGFMNTEAFF. CDR3 sequence (DNA): TGCGCCAGCAGCGAGGGTTTCATGAACACTGAAGCTTTCTTT.

As concerns this clonotype: A much larger clone sits a single nucleotide away, making a read error possible. This chain links TRBV7-2 with TRBJ2-1; 8 bases are a match to TRBD1. CDR1 SGHTA and CDR2 FQGNSA come from the germline V gene. The CDR3 contains 13 residues. CDR3 sequence (DNA): TGTGCCAGCAGCTCGACAGGGGACAATGAGCAGCTCTTC. Residues: CASSSTGDNEQLF.

This clonotype was recorded a few times. The chain is built from TRBV7-9 and TRBJ1-5; TRBD1 matches at 7 bases. The trim removed 4 bases at V and 4 bases at J, leaving 7 bases unmatched. Looked up from germline, CDR1 is SEHNR and CDR2 is FQNEAQ (reference sequence). This CDR3 is built from 15 residues. The DNA of the CDR3 is TGTGCCAGCAGCTCCGACAGGGAACGAAATCAGCCCCAGCATTTT. The encoded protein is CASSSDRERNQPQHF.

V is TRBV24-1 and J is TRBJ2-7; TRBD1 might be the D (5 bases). Per the germline V gene, CDR1 is KGHDR and CDR2 is SFDVKD. CDR3 length: 19 residues. V was cut by 5 bases and J by 3 bases, with 28 bases left in between. CDR3 residues: CATSVSVKGKIIGHYEQYF. In nucleotides, the CDR3 is TGTGCCACCAGTGTTTCGGTGAAGGGAAAAATCATTGGACACTACGAGCAGTACTTC.

This clonotype was picked up a small number of times. This rearrangement joins TRBV20-1 to TRBJ1-6; no reliable D call. The ends were cut back, 0 bases at V and 7 bases at J, with 13 bases in the middle. Germline CDR1 and CDR2: DFQATT and SNEGSKA (reference sequence). This CDR3 is built from 15 residues. The chain's CDR3 is CSARDRVGSNSPLHF. The CDR3 nucleotides read TGCAGTGCTAGAGATCGGGTGGGTTCAAATTCACCCCTCCACTTT.

This clonotype showed up just a few times. The chain recombines TRBV5-1 with TRBJ1-2; D gene ambiguous. The V end lost 10 bases, the J end lost 7 bases, and 11 bases lay between the germline ends. Germline values: CDR1 SGHRS, CDR2 YFSETQ. This CDR3 comprises 10 residues. CDR3 nucleotide sequence: TGCGCCGTCATAGGGAGTGGCTACACCTTC. This sequence encodes CAVIGSGYTF.

This clonotype was seen ten or more times. This chain uses TRBV4-3 with TRBJ1-2, with 10 bases identical to TRBD1. Trimming took 4 bases from V and 3 from J; bases not matched to a gene: 2. CDR3 size: 14 residues. The germline V gene encodes CDR1 LGHNA and CDR2 YSLEER. CDR3 in DNA: TGCGCCAGCAGCCCCGGGACAGGGGACTATGGCTACACCTTC. Translating it yields CASSPGTGDYGYTF.

CDR3 protein: CASSVRSLETEAFF. CDR3 DNA sequence: TGTGCCAGCAGCGTACGCAGTTTAGAGACTGAAGCTTTCTTT. V gene TRBV9 combines with J gene TRBJ1-1; D is unresolved. Trimming cost V 1 base and J 5 bases, with 12 bases left between them. Germline values: CDR1 SGDLS, CDR2 YYNGEE. The CDR3 runs to 14 residues.

Many counts were recorded for this clonotype. The chain employs TRBV12-3 or TRBV12-4 and TRBJ2-2, with D possibly TRBD1 on 5 matching bases. Trimming shortened V by 6 bases and J by 6 bases, and 8 bases separated the two germline ends. The CDR3 totals 12 residues. The CDR3 DNA sequence: TGTGCCAGCAGACCAGGGTCCGGGGAGCTGTTTTTT. It translates to CASRPGSGELFF.

This clonotype was seen a handful of times. This rearrangement joins TRBV5-5 to TRBJ2-1; 9 bases are shared with TRBD2. CDR3 size: 14 residues. Germline lookup yields CDR1 SGHKS and CDR2 YYEKEE (reference sequence). V was pared by 5 bases and J by 6 bases, with 6 bases of the junction left unmatched. The CDR3 protein is CASRSPGLANEQFF. CDR3 nucleotides: TGTGCCAGCAGATCCCCGGGACTAGCCAATGAGCAGTTCTTC.

This clonotype was found a few times. One end of the junction does not line up with germline, which may come from a read error. The J gene is TRBJ2-7, the V gene TRBV7-9, with D possibly TRBD1 on 6 matching bases. The CDR3 covers 13 residues. Germline V lookup: CDR1 SEHNR, CDR2 FQNEAQ (reference sequence). The CDR3 bases are TGTGCCAGCAGCTTAGACCACGGGACATCTCGAGACTTC. Its protein is CASSLDHGTSRDF.

The gene calls are TRBV7-9 and TRBJ1-2; D unclear. The germline CDR1 and CDR2 sequences are SEHNR and FQNEAQ (reference sequence). This CDR3 region has 13 residues. The V end lost 4 bases, the J end lost 5 bases, and 11 bases lay between the germline ends. DNA for the CDR3: TGTGCCAGCAGCTACGAAGACGGATATGGCTACACCTTC. It yields the protein CASSYEDGYGYTF.

The chain is built from TRBV6-6 and TRBJ1-2, with 8 bases lining up with TRBD1. Germline CDR1 MNHNY, CDR2 SVGAGI (reference sequence). J was trimmed by 6 bases and V by 6 bases; bases with no gene match: 6. This CDR3 contains 13 residues. CDR3 sequence reads: CASRLQGVDGYTF. The DNA for the CDR3 is TGTGCCAGCAGGTTACAGGGGGTCGATGGCTACACCTTC.

This clonotype was counted ten times or more. J is TRBJ2-3 and V is TRBV2; 9 bases match TRBD1. The CDR3 extends over 12 amino acids. In germline, CDR1 is SNHLY, CDR2 FYNNEI. Germline trimming cut 11 bases from V and 6 bases from J; bases unmatched to any gene: 6. The DNA for the CDR3 is TGTGCCTGCCGGGACAGGGTGGATACGCAGTATTTT. It translates to CACRDRVDTQYF.

This chain uses TRBV29-1 with TRBJ2-7, with D unclear. Germline CDR1 SQVTM, CDR2 ANQGSEA. This CDR3 spans 11 amino acids. V lost 1 base, J lost 6 bases, and 7 bases lay in between. In DNA form, the CDR3 reads TGCAGCGTTGAAGCCCCTAGCGAGCAGTACTTC. Its protein is CSVEAPSEQYF.

This clonotype was picked up a small number of times. V is TRBV19 and J is TRBJ2-1; tentatively, D is TRBD2 (6 bases). V was pared by 4 bases and J by 4 bases, with 14 bases between. The CDR3 extends over 15 amino acids. Germline CDR1 and CDR2: LNHDA and SQIVND (reference sequence). The CDR3 loop reads CASSKRLGEYNEQFF. For the CDR3, the DNA is TGTGCCAGTAGTAAACGACTAGGGGAGTACAATGAGCAGTTCTTC.

The rearrangement links TRBV7-8 to TRBJ1-1, with 7 bases lining up with TRBD1. The CDR3 contains 15 residues. Germline V gives CDR1 SGHVS, CDR2 FQNEAQ. Germline trimming cut 4 bases from V and 2 bases from J; bases unmatched to any gene: 7. The CDR3 DNA sequence: TGTGCCAGCAGCTACAGGGGTCCGGCAAACACTGAAGCTTTCTTT. Amino acids: CASSYRGPANTEAFF.

This clonotype was picked up a small number of times. This chain joins TRBV20-1 and TRBJ2-2, with a weak D call TRBD2 (7 bases). The CDR3 consists of 13 residues. Trimming removed 6 bases from V and 4 bases from J, with 12 bases in between. Per germline, CDR1 DFQATT and CDR2 SNEGSKA (reference sequence). The CDR3 DNA is TGCAGTGCAAGGGGGGGTGGCACCGGGGAGCTGTTTTTT. Its translation is CSARGGGTGELFF.

The chain employs TRBV29-1 and TRBJ2-7; D is possibly TRBD1 (6 bases). V lost 3 bases and J lost 7, with 22 bases in between. The CDR3 runs 15 residues. Germline V CDR1 and CDR2: SQVTM, ANQGSEA. The CDR3 DNA is TGCAGCGTTGAGTCGGACAGTGCCATTTTTCGGGAGCAGTACTTC. This translates into CSVESDSAIFREQYF.

This clonotype has at least ten counts. V is TRBV28 and J is TRBJ2-5, with 9 nucleotides matching TRBD1. The V segment lost 5 bases and the J segment 4 bases; nucleotides outside the gene matches: 11. The CDR3 consists of 16 residues. Germline loops: CDR1 MDHEN, CDR2 SYDVKM. Written as DNA, the CDR3 is TGTGCCAGCAGTCCCCTCGGACAGGGGTCGGTAGAGACCCAGTACTTC. Translating it yields CASSPLGQGSVETQYF. Supplemented by reference TRBV28 and TRBJ2-5, the full variable domain reads DVKVTQSSRYLVKRTGEKVFLECVQDMDHENMFWYRQDPGLGLRLIYFSYDVKMKEKGDIPEGYSVSREKKERFSLILESASTNQTSMYLCASSPLGQGSVETQYFGPGTRLLVL.

The chain combines TRBV7-9 with TRBJ2-7, with D perhaps matching TRBD1 (6 bases). Germline assignment: CDR1 SEHNR and CDR2 FQNEAQ (reference sequence). CDR3 length: 14 residues. V lost 5 bases and J lost 4, with 15 bases in between. The CDR3 DNA is TGTGCCAGCAGCCACGCGGCAGGGGCGTACGAGCAGTACTTC. Translated: CASSHAAGAYEQYF.

The chain carries TRBV29-1 and TRBJ1-2; the D gene is possibly TRBD1 (5 bases). V was clipped by 6 bases and J by 4 bases, with 12 bases between them. This CDR3 has 12 residues. Germline loops: CDR1 SQVTM, CDR2 ANQGSEA. The DNA for the CDR3 is TGCAGCGTCGGGGGGACGGGCTATGGCTACACCTTC. Amino acids: CSVGGTGYGYTF.

V usage is TRBV18 and J usage is TRBJ2-3; D is undetermined. Trimming took off 5 bases at V and 11 bases at J, with 14 bases between the two ends. Germline CDR1 is KGHSH and CDR2 is LQKENI. This CDR3 is built from 12 residues. Written as DNA, the CDR3 is TGTGCCAGCTCAAACCGGGCCGACATGCAGTATTTT. Translation: CASSNRADMQYF.

The chain employs TRBV6-1 and TRBJ2-7; the match to TRBD1 covers 9 bases. Trimming removed 7 bases from V and 4 bases from J; junction bases left unmatched: 8. CDR1 and CDR2 from the germline V gene are MNHNS and SASEGT. The CDR3 loop spans 14 amino acids. The CDR3 DNA reads TGTGCCAGCAAATCCGGGACAGGGAGGTACGAGCAGTACTTC. Translation gives CASKSGTGRYEQYF.

The rearrangement joins TRBV19 to TRBJ1-1; 10 bases map to TRBD1. CDR3 length equals 17 residues. V shed 7 bases and J 1 base; nucleotides not matched to a gene: 12. Germline values: CDR1 LNHDA, CDR2 SQIVND (reference sequence). For the CDR3, the DNA is TGTGCCAGTATATCCCCCGGGACAGGGGCGGAGAACACTGAAGCTTTCTTT. It encodes CASISPGTGAENTEAFF.

The CDR3 region is CASSEPLGPPREQYF. In DNA, the CDR3 is TGCGCCAGCAGCGAACCCCTCGGGCCCCCGAGGGAGCAGTACTTC. The chain has TRBV10-1 and TRBJ2-7; D remains ambiguous. Trimming cost V 6 bases and J 7 bases, with 22 bases left between them. Germline V gene sequence: CDR1 WNHNN, CDR2 SYGVQD (reference sequence). The length of the CDR3 is 15 residues.

The chain is built from TRBV29-1 and TRBJ2-5; D assignment may be TRBD1 or TRBD2 (5 bases each). Germline CDR1 and CDR2: SQVTM and ANQGSEA. Trimming removed 4 bases from V and 9 bases from J, with 12 bases in between. CDR3 length: 11 amino acids. CDR3 DNA: TGCAGCGTTGTCGAGGGGTATCCCCAGTACTTC. It encodes CSVVEGYPQYF.